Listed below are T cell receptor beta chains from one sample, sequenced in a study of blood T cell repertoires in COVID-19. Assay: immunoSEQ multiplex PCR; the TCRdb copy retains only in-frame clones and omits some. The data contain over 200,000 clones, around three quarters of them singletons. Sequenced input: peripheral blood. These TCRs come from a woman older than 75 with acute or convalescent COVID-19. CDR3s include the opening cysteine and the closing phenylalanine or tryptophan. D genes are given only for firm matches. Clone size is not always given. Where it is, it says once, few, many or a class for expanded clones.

CASSPVQSGIGQPQHF TGTGCCAGCTCACCGGTCCAGTCAGGGATTGGTCAGCCCCAGCATTTT 16 NA NA TRBJ1-5 TRBV18
CASSRGQGYTGELFF TGTGCCAGCAGCAGAGGACAGGGATACACCGGGGAGCTGTTTTTT 15 NA TRBD1 TRBJ2-2 TRBV7-3
CASSPESGARGDTQYF TGTGCCAGCAGCCCCGAGTCAGGGGCACGGGGAGATACGCAGTATTTT 16 NA NA TRBJ2-3 TRBV9
CASRRQGAGEKLFF TGTGCCAGCAGGCGACAGGGGGCTGGTGAAAAACTGTTTTTT 14 NA TRBD1 TRBJ1-4 TRBV2
CASSFPGQGASGSYNEQFF TGTGCCAGCAGCTTTCCGGGACAGGGGGCTAGCGGGTCCTACAATGAGCAGTTCTTC 19 NA TRBD1 TRBJ2-1 TRBV3-1/TRBV3-2
CASSLSGNYNSPLHF TGTGCCAGCAGCCTCTCGGGGAACTATAATTCACCCCTCCACTTT 15 once NA TRBJ1-6 TRBV3-1/TRBV3-2
CASSLVQGSNEKLFF TGTGCCAGCAGCTTGGTCCAGGGCTCTAATGAAAAACTGTTTTTT 15 NA NA TRBJ1-4 TRBV5-4
CASSSKTDRSVAFF TGTGCCAGCAGCTCCAAAACCGACAGATCTGTAGCTTTCTTT 14 NA NA TRBJ1-1 TRBV11-2
CAWSGQANTEAFF TGTGCCTGGAGCGGACAGGCGAACACTGAAGCTTTCTTT 13 NA TRBD1 TRBJ1-1 TRBV30
CASSSGRGHNTEAFF TGTGCCAGCAGTTCAGGCAGGGGCCATAACACTGAAGCTTTCTTT 15 NA NA TRBJ1-1 TRBV6-2/TRBV6-3
CASSSTFRESPLHF TGTGCCAGCAGTTCTACCTTCAGGGAATCACCCCTCCACTTT 14 NA NA TRBJ1-6 TRBV2
CATGGRSTEAFF TGTGCCACCGGGGGGAGAAGCACTGAAGCTTTCTTT 12 few NA TRBJ1-1 TRBV15
CSAGGTGGGTEAFF TGCAGCGCTGGAGGGACAGGGGGGGGCACTGAAGCTTTCTTT 14 NA TRBD1 TRBJ1-1 TRBV29-1
CASSPRPVLVNTGELFF TGTGCCAGCAGCCCGCGGCCGGTTCTGGTAAACACCGGGGAGCTGTTTTTT 17 once NA TRBJ2-2 TRBV9
CASSTTGGSGYTF TGTGCCAGTAGCACCACAGGGGGCTCTGGCTACACCTTC 13 NA TRBD1 TRBJ1-2 TRBV19
CASSADGSAHTQYF TGTGCCAGCAGCGCCGACGGCAGCGCACATACGCAGTATTTT 14 few NA TRBJ2-3 TRBV9
CASSLGGYDGYTF TGTGCCAGCAGCTTAGGAGGGTATGATGGCTACACCTTC 13 once NA TRBJ1-2 TRBV5-4
CASTLTGTVNGYTF TGTGCCAGTACCCTGACCGGGACAGTAAATGGCTACACCTTC 14 few TRBD1 TRBJ1-2 TRBV19
CASSVVEQAEAFF TGTGCCAGCAGTGTAGTAGAACAGGCCGAAGCTTTCTTT 13 NA NA TRBJ1-1 TRBV2
CASYRGGYTF TGTGCCAGCTACAGGGGAGGCTACACCTTC 10 few NA TRBJ1-2 TRBV21-1
CASGGQTYTEAFF TGTGCCAGCGGGGGACAGACCTACACTGAAGCTTTCTTT 13 once TRBD1 TRBJ1-1 TRBV6-6
CASSETGTGKGYTF TGTGCCAGCAGTGAAACCGGGACAGGGAAGGGCTACACCTTC 14 NA TRBD1 TRBJ1-2 TRBV2
CASSFLDRNTEAFF TGTGCCAGCAGCTTTCTGGACAGGAACACTGAAGCTTTCTTT 14 many NA TRBJ1-1 TRBV5-6
CASSGEVKETQYF TGTGCCAGCTCAGGGGAGGTGAAAGAGACCCAGTACTTC 13 NA NA TRBJ2-5 TRBV18
CASSKTAGLKEQYF TGTGCCAGCAGCAAAACGGCAGGTCTGAAGGAGCAGTACTTC 14 NA NA TRBJ2-7 TRBV21-1
CASTPGESYTF TGTGCCAGCACCCCCGGGGAAAGCTACACCTTC 11 NA NA TRBJ1-2 TRBV6-5